This TCR beta chain was sequenced for a study of T-cell memory formation after mild COVID-19. Study-level results: Some clones that responded were present in memory (sampled pre-infection), which suggests cross-reactive memory joined. Confirmation was lacking for SARS-CoV-2 specificity of second-wave clones that peaked on day 37. CM and EM subsets held most contracting CD4+ clones; EMRA held CD8+ ones.

Barcoded TCR alpha and TCR beta cDNA libraries with UMIs came from 5'RACE using constant-segment primers. TCRdb reprocessed the 5' RACE reads with MiXCR, giving one entry per CDR3 protein. The sample lists 150,000 to 200,000 distinct CDR3 sequences; more than 15% were seen once. This clonotype was found a few times. Its specificity is not known. Germline V lookup: CDR1 SEHNR, CDR2 FQNEAQ (reference sequence). The CDR3 sequence is 14 residues long. Deletions cut 4 bases from V and 2 bases from J, with 9 bases between. Sequenced material: PBMCs or a T cell subset sorted from them (not recorded which). The receptor comes from an adult woman who had mild COVID-19 (a few samples of this study predate the infection). Cell type and time point are not known. This sequence joins TRBV7-9 and TRBJ1-3, with no clear D. CDR3 DNA: TGTGCCAGCAGCTCGGACGTCGCTGGAAACACCATATATTTT. Its translation: CASSSDVAGNTIYF. The full variable domain, rest sourced from reference TRBV7-9 and TRBJ1-3, is DTGVSQNPRHKITKRGQNVTFRCDPISEHNRLYWYRQTLGQGPEFLTYFQNEAQLEKSRLLSDRFSAERPKGSFSTLEIQRTEQGDSAMYLCASSSDVAGNTIYFGEGSWLTVV.